This TCR beta chain was sequenced during a study of identical twins. Study conclusions and caveats: In cord blood, abundant beta clonotypes had fewer insertions; memory showed no trend.

TCRdb called the 5' RACE reads again in MiXCR, with one record for every CDR3 protein. The table includes about 720,000 distinct CDR3 sequences, about 20% detected once. This clonotype was detected ten times or more. Its antigen is undetermined. The CDR3 consists of 13 residues. V was clipped by 5 bases and J by 5 bases, with 15 bases between them. CDR1 is DFQATT and CDR2 is SNEGSKA in the germline V gene (reference sequence). The sample also formed part of further work on T cells expressing NK-cell markers. That work adds: The study found dominant NKG2C+ clonotypes at about 1.0-7.5% of CD8+ T cells in about six donors.

The receptor comes from a woman between 18 and 29 years old in good health. The sample was PBMCs. The V gene is TRBV20-1, the J gene TRBJ1-1; the D gene is possibly TRBD1 (6 bases). Written as DNA, the CDR3 is TGCAGTGCTCACAAACAGGGAGGAACTGAAGCTTTCTTT. Its protein product is CSAHKQGGTEAFF.